These 16 T cell receptor beta chains came from one sample sequenced in a study of blood T cell repertoires in COVID-19. The method was immunoSEQ multiplex PCR; TCRdb's version includes in-frame clones alone and lacks a portion of them. The table has more than 300,000 clones, about 88% seen once; the top ten hold 5.5% to 7.5%. Specimen: peripheral blood. These receptors were obtained from a woman in her 70s with COVID-19, enrolled during active disease.

V and J are TRBV18 and TRBJ1-2; 10 bases are shared with TRBD1. Losses at the gene ends were 2 bases for V and 0 bases for J; bases not matched to a gene: 3. Germline V CDR1 and CDR2: KGHSH, LQKENI. CDR3 length equals 16 residues. CDR3 coding DNA: TGTGCCAGCTCACCAGGACAGGGGGTAGCTAACTATGGCTACACCTTC. Translated: CASSPGQGVANYGYTF.

CDR3 in amino acids: CASGLVRQGGGYGYTF. The CDR3, as DNA: TGTGCTAGTGGTTTAGTTCGGCAGGGCGGTGGCTATGGCTACACCTTC. The V call is TRBV12-5, the J call TRBJ1-2; D is possibly TRBD1 (5 bases). V lost 3 bases, J lost 4 bases, and 18 bases lay in between. Germline V gene data show CDR1 as LGHNT and CDR2 as FRNRAP. The CDR3 runs to 16 residues.

This chain joins TRBV28 and TRBJ1-2; no definite D call. CDR1 is MDHEN, CDR2 SYDVKM, per germline. This CDR3 contains 13 residues. The V and J ends lost 7 bases and 8 bases respectively, with 17 bases between them. This CDR3 is CASIAGSRGGYTF. CDR3 nucleotide sequence: TGTGCCAGCATAGCCGGCTCAAGAGGGGGCTACACCTTC.

The chain links TRBV21-1 to TRBJ2-3; the table calls TRBD2, which could not be checked here. TRBV21-1 is a listed pseudogene. The CDR3 runs to 16 residues. The CDR3 DNA follows: TGTGCCAGCAGCAAAGGAAGGGAGGGGGTAACGAATACGCAGTATTTT. Protein product: CASSKGREGVTNTQYF.

This clone was observed once. The V gene is TRBV5-6, the J gene TRBJ1-4; tentative D call: TRBD1 (6 bases). There are 14 residues in the CDR3. Germline V gene sequence: CDR1 SGHDT, CDR2 YYEEEE. Between the trimmed V and J ends, which lost 4 bases and 8 bases, there was a span of 15 bases. Here the CDR3 reads CASSLRGTPEKLFF. CDR3 coding DNA: TGTGCCAGCAGCCTCCGAGGGACACCGGAAAAACTGTTTTTT.

This chain joins TRBV7-8 and TRBJ2-2, with 9 bases lining up with TRBD1. The CDR3 loop spans 16 amino acids. Germline trimming cut 1 base from V and 6 bases from J; bases unmatched to any gene: 6. Germline V CDR1 and CDR2: SGHVS, FQNEAQ. As DNA, the CDR3 is TGTGCCAGCAGCTTAGGGGACAGGGTATATGCCGGGGAGCTGTTTTTT. Translation gives CASSLGDRVYAGELFF.

The rearrangement joins TRBV28 to TRBJ1-2, with D uncertain. V was pared by 5 bases and J by 3 bases, with 16 bases between. The CDR3 extends over 15 amino acids. Germline V gene sequence: CDR1 MDHEN, CDR2 SYDVKM. The CDR3 is CASSLSMVWYYGYTF. The CDR3, as DNA: TGTGCCAGCAGTCTATCTATGGTGTGGTACTATGGCTACACCTTC.

A single count supports this clone. This chain connects TRBV2 to TRBJ1-2; 9 positions match TRBD1. Germline V gene lookup returns CDR1 SNHLY and CDR2 FYNNEI. V dropped 4 bases and J dropped 6; count of bases not matched to a gene: 3. The CDR3 contains 13 residues. The chain's CDR3 is CASSGQGVDGYTF. In DNA form, the CDR3 reads TGTGCCAGCAGTGGACAGGGGGTCGATGGCTACACCTTC.

The chain couples TRBV3-1 (or the pseudogene TRBV3-2) to TRBJ2-3, with 9 bases fitting TRBD1. There are 17 residues in the CDR3. The germline V gene has CDR1 LGHDT and CDR2 YNNKEL (reference sequence). V lost 3 bases, J lost 3 bases, and 10 bases stayed unmatched. The CDR3, as DNA: TGTGCCAGCAGCCACCGGGACAGGGCCGTTTTAACAGATACGCAGTATTTT. Its protein product is CASSHRDRAVLTDTQYF.

The chain carries TRBV5-4 and TRBJ2-1, with 8 bases lining up with TRBD2. The germline V gene has CDR1 SGHNT and CDR2 YYREEE (reference sequence). CDR3 size: 13 residues. V dropped 2 bases and J dropped 10; count of bases not matched to a gene: 5. The CDR3 region has the DNA TGTGCCAGCAGCTTAATAGCGGGGCGGGAGCAGTTCTTC. Translation: CASSLIAGREQFF.

The chain recombines TRBV5-6 with TRBJ2-1, with D possibly matching TRBD1 (5 bases). Deletions cut 4 bases from V and 7 bases from J, with 18 bases between. Germline CDR1 SGHDT, CDR2 YYEEEE. The CDR3 covers 15 residues. The CDR3 here is CASSGDSGPTNEQFF. The CDR3, as DNA: TGTGCCAGCAGCGGTGACAGTGGCCCTACAAATGAGCAGTTCTTC.

The rearrangement uses TRBV2 and TRBJ1-1, with 8 nucleotides matching TRBD1. In germline, CDR1 is SNHLY, CDR2 FYNNEI. This CDR3 comprises 14 residues. The V gene end was trimmed by 6 bases and the J gene end by 1 base; junction bases not matched to a gene: 4. CDR3 sequence: CASRADRENTEAFF. CDR3 DNA: TGTGCCAGCAGGGCGGACAGGGAGAACACTGAAGCTTTCTTT.

The chain couples TRBV6-6 to TRBJ1-2, with D uncertain. From germline, CDR1 is MNHNY and CDR2 SVGAGI (reference sequence). The V and J ends lost 10 bases and 2 bases respectively, with 14 bases between them. The CDR3 has 13 amino acids. CDR3 nucleotides: TGTGCCACCCAGCAGGTTACCAACTATGGCTACACCTTC. Its translation is CATQQVTNYGYTF.

CDR3 in DNA: TGTGCCAGCAGTTTTAGCGGGGGGGCCGGTGAGACCCAGTACTTC. The encoded protein is CASSFSGGAGETQYF. The chain uses TRBV7-3 and TRBJ2-5; TRBD2 aligns across 11 bases. With 6 bases clipped from V and 5 bases from J, the junction kept 8 bases outside the gene matches. Per germline, CDR1 SGHTA and CDR2 FQGTGA. There are 15 residues in the CDR3.

This chain links TRBV21-1 with TRBJ1-1; the table's D gene call, TRBD1, was not cross checked with the DNA. TRBV21-1 is described as a pseudogene. The CDR3 is 15 residues long. In DNA form, the CDR3 reads TGTGCCAGCAGCAAAGATCACAGGGACAACACTGAAGCTTTCTTT. It specifies CASSKDHRDNTEAFF.

J is TRBJ1-3 and V is TRBV9, with TRBD1 as a possible D gene (5 bases). This CDR3 contains 16 residues. Germline CDR1 reads SGDLS; CDR2 reads YYNGEE. V dropped 0 bases and J dropped 0 bases, with 10 bases sitting between them. Written as DNA, the CDR3 is TGTGCCAGCAGCGTAGAGGGGATCCCCTCTGGAAACACCATATATTTT. It translates to CASSVEGIPSGNTIYF. The full variable domain, rest sourced from reference TRBV9 and TRBJ1-3, is DSGVTQTPKHLITATGQRVTLRCSPRSGDLSVYWYQQSLDQGLQFLIQYYNGEERAKGNILERFSAQQFPDLHSELNLSSLELGDSALYFCASSVEGIPSGNTIYFGEGSWLTVV.